This T cell receptor beta chain was found in a study of blood T cells in healthy people across ages (dated by TCRdb to between 2014 and 2017). Looking at the study overall: In model experiments, template switching captured about one uniquely barcoded TCR beta cDNA molecule for every two T cells. The study measured age-related changes in TCR beta repertoire diversity using deep sequencing normalized with unique cDNA molecular identifiers. The donors were split into four age groups: young (average about 15 years), middle-aged (roughly 42), aged (more than 60) and long-lived (roughly 77). Donors of different ages were randomly distributed across sequencing lanes to avoid experimental bias. For two donors (one aged 18 to 30 and one aged 80 or older), the study analyzed two additional independent replicas of 1 million unique cDNA reads from the same blood draw. Study-wide findings and limitations: Because the CMV infection status of the donors was unknown, age-related changes in expanded clonotypes may potentially have been confounded. Bulk unsorted PBMC profiling prevented conclusive comparison of naive and antigen-experienced compartments. As age increased, observed TCR beta diversity per million T cells dropped in a roughly linear way, and a significant reduction was already evident by age 40. The percentage of naive T cells measured by flow cytometry correlated strongly with observed TCR beta diversity. Estimates of total diversity from one million sequenced T cells were regarded as lower bounds and underestimates. Compared with the aged group, the long-lived group had more naive CD4+ T cells, fewer expanded clones and increased TCR diversity, a pattern suggesting age selection.

Libraries were constructed by 5' RACE. Instrument used: Illumina HiSeq 2500. A second PCR of about 6 to 12 cycles was run with a J-beta primer mix and a sample-barcoded 5' primer. A template-switch 5' adaptor carrying 12 random nucleotides introduced a unique molecular identifier onto each TCR beta cDNA molecule. At least 3 million CDR3-containing paired-end reads were obtained from each sample. First-strand cDNA synthesis was performed from all RNA using the Mint cDNA synthesis kit, with priming by a TRBC-specific oligonucleotide. After uracil-DNA glycosylase treatment, a first 18-cycle PCR used universal primers M1SS and BC2_uni_R on all cDNA. As for the original processing: For normalization, 1 million high-quality reads, each with a distinct molecular identifier, were randomly selected from each sample. Reads with shared molecular identifiers were discarded instead of being binned into consensus sequences. CDR3 identification, clonotype clustering and error correction used MiTCR with a Q25 quality threshold and the strictest error-elimination algorithm. A nonparametric unseen species model with Euler transformation was used to estimate lower-bound total TCR beta diversity. The raw public reads went through TCRdb reprocessing: fastp at Q25, MiXCR clone calling, in-frame beta chains kept. Identical CDR3 protein sequences are pooled into one entry, listed with their most common genes and DNA. These V and J calls originate from TCRdb's pipeline instead of the authors' own analysis. Here the sample has around 1.5 million distinct CDR3 sequences; 42% occur a single time. The ten biggest clones cover 7% to 9% of the sample.

In its sample, this clonotype was seen a few times. No cognate antigen has been identified for it. The input lacks base qualities; no much larger clone sits a single base away. CDR1 and CDR2, looked up from the germline V gene, are SGHTA and FQGNSA. From its cysteine to its phenylalanine, the CDR3 spans 15 amino acids. The sequence is cut down to CDR3 DNA, 45 bases in frame from base 1. The V and J ends are trimmed by 2 bases and 7 bases, leaving 14 bases between them. The 35 to 40 donors, aged about 6 to 95 years, were systemically healthy Caucasian individuals from Russia. Each donor gave about 9.7 milliliters of peripheral blood, drawn into EDTA-treated Vacutainer tubes. Ficoll-Paque density-gradient centrifugation was used to isolate PBMCs, with at least 7 million obtained per sample. Total RNA, at least 6 micrograms per sample, was extracted from PBMCs with Trizol reagent. For every donor, flow cytometry on a PBMC aliquot measured the percentage of naive CD45RAhigh/CD27high T cells.

The sample was blood. This TCR was recovered from a woman aged 18-30 years in good health. The receptor chain draws on TRBV7-2 and TRBJ2-2; matching of 6 bases hints at TRBD2 as the D gene. The nucleotides read TGTGCCAGCAGCTTAAGTCGGGGAGGAGTCGGGGAGCTGTTTTTT. Its protein is CASSLSRGGVGELFF.